This TCR beta chain was sequenced during a study of T cell repertoires in cytomegalovirus infection. The overall study: Indicated by public TCR beta signatures were CMV infection and matching HLA type.

As regards this clonotype: As yet, its antigen is unknown.

TCRdb re-called the reads through MiXCR, storing one row per CDR3 protein. Of around 900,000 distinct CDR3 sequences in the sample, about a third are singletons; the top ten hold around 15%. This CDR3 is built from 14 residues. V gave up 4 bases and J gave up 4 bases, with 11 bases separating them. Germline V gene data show CDR1 as MNHNS and CDR2 as SASEGT. This clonotype originated in a human donor in good health (CMV status not recorded). Some clones in this sample may be carry-over from other donors' samples. V gene TRBV6-1 combines with J gene TRBJ2-1, with TRBD1 as a possible D gene (6 bases). Sequencing was performed on cultured CD8+ T cells from PBMCs, taken from culture after CMV antigen stimulation. The CDR3, as DNA: TGTGCCAGCAGTGGTTGGACAGAATACAATGAGCAGTTCTTC. Translation: CASSGWTEYNEQFF.